This T cell receptor beta chain was obtained from a study of blood T cell repertoires in COVID-19. This CDR3 has 15 amino acids. Germline values: CDR1 KGHDR, CDR2 SFDVKD. The trim removed 3 bases at V and 5 bases at J, leaving 8 bases unmatched. The protocol was immunoSEQ multiplex PCR, while the TCRdb copy is restricted to in-frame clones and leaves out a portion. Found here are some 200,000 clones, 65% to 85% of them singletons; the top ten hold roughly 3%. This clonotype was sampled from a woman in her twenties or thirties who had recovered from COVID-19. Sequences were obtained from peripheral blood. The chain carries TRBV24-1 and TRBJ2-5, with 7 bases identical to TRBD2. The CDR3 nucleotides read TGTGCCACCAGTGATCGTACTAGCGATATGGAGACCCAGTACTTC. This gives the protein CATSDRTSDMETQYF.